This T cell receptor (beta chain) was sequenced during a study of blood T cell repertoires in COVID-19. Study context: T cells, B-cell-depleted T cells, or PBMCs provided the cDNA or gDNA that served as material.

It was during active infection that Seattle patients were enrolled and then longitudinally followed. The CDR3 has 14 residues. Germline V gene sequence: CDR1 MDHEN, CDR2 SYDVKM. V gave up 4 bases and J gave up 3 bases, with 11 bases separating them. Assay: immunoSEQ multiplex PCR; the TCRdb copy retains only in-frame clones and omits some. This sample has roughly 150,000 clones, with around 90% found just once. The TCR comes from a man younger than 35 with COVID-19, enrolled during active disease. This sequence joins TRBV28 and TRBJ2-3; D is perhaps TRBD2 (5 bases). Specimen: peripheral blood. This CDR3 is CASSSIPGTDTQYF. CDR3 nucleotides: TGTGCCAGCAGTTCCATACCGGGGACAGATACGCAGTATTTT.